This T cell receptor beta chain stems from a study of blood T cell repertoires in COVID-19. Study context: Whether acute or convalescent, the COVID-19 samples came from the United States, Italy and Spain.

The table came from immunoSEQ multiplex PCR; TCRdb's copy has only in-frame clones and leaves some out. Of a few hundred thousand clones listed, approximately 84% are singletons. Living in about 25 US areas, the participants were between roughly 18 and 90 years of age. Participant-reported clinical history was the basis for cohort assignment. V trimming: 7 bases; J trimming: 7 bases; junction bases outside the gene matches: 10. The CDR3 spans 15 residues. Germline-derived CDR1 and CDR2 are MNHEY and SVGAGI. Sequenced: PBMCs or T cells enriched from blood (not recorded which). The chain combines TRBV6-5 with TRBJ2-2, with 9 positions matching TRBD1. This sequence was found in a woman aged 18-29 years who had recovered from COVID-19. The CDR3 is CASKDRGSGNGELFF. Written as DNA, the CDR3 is TGTGCCAGCAAGGACAGGGGAAGTGGTAACGGGGAGCTGTTTTTT.